Listed below are T cell receptor beta chains from one sample, sequenced in a study of OX40 agonist ivuxolimab in advanced cancers. Clones were read by immunoSEQ multiplex PCR, and TCRdb kept only the in-frame ones, dropping some. The sample holds some 41,000 clones; roughly nine tenths are singletons and the top ten take 2.4%. Sequenced material: CD4+ or CD8+ T cells sorted from blood, taken in a trial of the OX40 agonist ivuxolimab. Every receptor here comes from an adult with an advanced solid tumor such as melanoma, head and neck, liver or kidney cancer. CDR3s include the opening cysteine and the closing phenylalanine or tryptophan. The order of the fields is CDR3 DNA, CDR3 protein, V gene, D gene, clone size, J gene. The D gene is left open where the match is weak. A clone size is listed for some rows: how often the clone was seen (once, few, many), or a class if it is expanded.

TGTGCCAGCAGCTTATTAGGGAGGACTAGCGGGGGCGCAGATACGCAGTATTTT | CASSLLGRTSGGADTQYF | TRBV7-4 | TRBD2 | NA | TRBJ2-3
TGTGCCAGCAGCCGACAGGGGCCCTACGAGCAGTACTTC | CASSRQGPYEQYF | TRBV7-6 | TRBD1 | NA | TRBJ2-7
TGTGCCATCAGTGAAATGAGGGCAGACACAGATACGCAGTATTTT | CAISEMRADTDTQYF | TRBV10-3 | NA | NA | TRBJ2-3
TGTGCCAGCAGTGCCCAGGAGGAAGAGACCCAGTACTTC | CASSAQEEETQYF | TRBV2 | NA | NA | TRBJ2-5
TGTGCCAGCAGCCCTGACAGGGAGGCCTATGGCTACACCTTC | CASSPDREAYGYTF | TRBV5-4 | TRBD1 | NA | TRBJ1-2
TGCGCCAGCAGCCTTGACAGTTCCTCGCAGCCCCAGCATTTT | CASSLDSSSQPQHF | TRBV4-3 | NA | NA | TRBJ1-5
TGTGCCAGCAGGATTAGCGGGGGGAGCACAGATACGCAGTATTTT | CASRISGGSTDTQYF | TRBV7-3 | TRBD2 | NA | TRBJ2-3
TGTGCCAGTAGTACGGGGGTGTTTGACACTGAAGCTTTCTTT | CASSTGVFDTEAFF | TRBV19 | NA | NA | TRBJ1-1
TGCGCCAGCAGCCAAGGGGGTGGTTCACCCCTCCACTTT | CASSQGGGSPLHF | TRBV4-3 | NA | few | TRBJ1-6
TGTGCCAGCAGTGAGGGGACAGGGGTTCATTCACCCCTCCACTTT | CASSEGTGVHSPLHF | TRBV6-1 | TRBD1 | NA | TRBJ1-6
TGCGCCAGCGGACCCTCCTACGAGCAGTACTTC | CASGPSYEQYF | TRBV5-1 | NA | NA | TRBJ2-7
TGTGCCAGCAGCTTATTTCGATTAAGTCCTGGCTATGGCTACACCTTC | CASSLFRLSPGYGYTF | TRBV7-2 | NA | NA | TRBJ1-2
TGTGCCAGCACGCCGGCCACGGTGGGTGGCTACACCTTC | CASTPATVGGYTF | TRBV6-1 | NA | few | TRBJ1-2
TGTGCCAGCAGCTTGGCAGGGCCTCAAGAGACCCAGTACTTC | CASSLAGPQETQYF | TRBV5-4 | NA | NA | TRBJ2-5
TGTGCCAGCACCCCGGGACAGGGGCCCTCCGAGCAGTACTTC | CASTPGQGPSEQYF | TRBV6-5 | TRBD1 | few | TRBJ2-7
TGCGCCAGCAGTGAGTCCGGGACAGGGCAAGAGACCCAGTACTTC | CASSESGTGQETQYF | TRBV10-2 | TRBD1 | once | TRBJ2-5
TGTGCCAGCAGCTTAGCCTACAGGAAAATCGGAGCTTTCTTT | CASSLAYRKIGAFF | TRBV7-2 | NA | NA | TRBJ1-1
TGTGCCAGCAGCCGGGGGACAGGGCAAGGTACTGAAGCTTTCTTT | CASSRGTGQGTEAFF | TRBV7-9 | TRBD1 | once | TRBJ1-1
TGTGCCTGGAGGGCTAGCGGCCGCTCCTACAATGAGCAGTTCTTC | CAWRASGRSYNEQFF | TRBV30 | TRBD2 | NA | TRBJ2-1
TGTGCCAGCAGCTTCGACAGGTTGGGCTCCTACGAGCAGTACTTC | CASSFDRLGSYEQYF | TRBV7-9 | NA | NA | TRBJ2-7
TGCGCCAGCGGATACGGGGGGATCACAGATACGCAGTATTTT | CASGYGGITDTQYF | TRBV5-1 | TRBD2 | NA | TRBJ2-3
TGTGCCAGCAGTTACTCCCCGGACAGGGGCGAGCAGTACTTC | CASSYSPDRGEQYF | TRBV6-5 | TRBD1 | NA | TRBJ2-7
TGCGCCAGCAGCCCTCGGACAGGAGGCTACGAGCAGTACTTC | CASSPRTGGYEQYF | TRBV4-3 | TRBD1 | NA | TRBJ2-7
TGCGCCAGCAGCCAGGGGGGCAGGTCCTACGAGCAGTACTTC | CASSQGGRSYEQYF | TRBV5-1 | NA | NA | TRBJ2-7
TGCAGCGCAGGAACGGGCGGGCAGTATTTT | CSAGTGGQYF | TRBV29-1 | NA | NA | TRBJ2-3
TGTGCCAGCACAGGGGGCGGGGTGGGGTCCGAGCAGTACTTC | CASTGGGVGSEQYF | TRBV6-6 | TRBD1 | NA | TRBJ2-7
TGCGCCAGCAGCCAGGGCAGACATCCGGGTGGCTCTGGAAACACCATATATTTT | CASSQGRHPGGSGNTIYF | TRBV4-1 | NA | NA | TRBJ1-3
TGCGCCAGCCCAGGGGGAGGCAATCAGCCCCAGCATTTT | CASPGGGNQPQHF | TRBV10-1 | TRBD1 | NA | TRBJ1-5
TGTGCCATCAGTGGAGGACAGGGGGACCCTTTTGGCACTGAAGCTTTCTTT | CAISGGQGDPFGTEAFF | TRBV10-3 | TRBD1 | NA | TRBJ1-1
TGTGCCAGCAGCCAAGGGGGACAGGGCACGAACACCGGGGAGCTGTTTTTT | CASSQGGQGTNTGELFF | TRBV14 | TRBD1 | NA | TRBJ2-2
TGTGCCAGCAATCAGCCGACCGGGATGAACTACTACGAGCAGTACTTC | CASNQPTGMNYYEQYF | TRBV28 | NA | NA | TRBJ2-7
TGCGCCAGCAGCCAAAGTAGGGGGGGAAGAACTAGCTCTGGGGCCAACGTCCTGACTTTC | CASSQSRGGRTSSGANVLTF | TRBV4-1 | NA | NA | TRBJ2-6
TGCGCCAGCCACGAGGGGGTAGCTAACTATGGCTACACCTTC | CASHEGVANYGYTF | TRBV5-1 | NA | NA | TRBJ1-2
TGTGCCAGCAGTCAGGAGCTACACGAGCAGTACTTC | CASSQELHEQYF | TRBV27 | NA | NA | TRBJ2-7
TGTGCCAGCAGCATCCGGACAGGGGATTACTATGGCTACACCTTC | CASSIRTGDYYGYTF | TRBV5-4 | TRBD1 | NA | TRBJ1-2